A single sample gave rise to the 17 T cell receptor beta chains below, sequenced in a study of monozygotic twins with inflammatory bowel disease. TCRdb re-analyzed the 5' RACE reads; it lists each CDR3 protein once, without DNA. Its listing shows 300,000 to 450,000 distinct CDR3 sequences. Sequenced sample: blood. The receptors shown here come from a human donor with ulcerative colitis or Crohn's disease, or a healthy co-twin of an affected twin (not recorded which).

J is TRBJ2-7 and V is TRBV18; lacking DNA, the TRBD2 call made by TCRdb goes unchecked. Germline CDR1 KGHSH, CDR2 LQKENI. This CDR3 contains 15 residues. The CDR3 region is CASSRTSGDSYEQYF.

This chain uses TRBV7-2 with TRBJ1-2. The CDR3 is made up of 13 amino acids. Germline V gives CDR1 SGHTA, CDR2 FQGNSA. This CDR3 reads CASSRDRREGYTF. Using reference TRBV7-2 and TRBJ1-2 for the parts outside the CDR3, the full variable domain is GAGVSQSPSNKVTEKGKDVELRCDPISGHTALYWYRQSLGQGLEFLIYFQGNSAPDKSGLPSDRFSAERTGGSVSTLTIQRTQQEDSAVYLCASSRDRREGYTFGSGTRLTVV.

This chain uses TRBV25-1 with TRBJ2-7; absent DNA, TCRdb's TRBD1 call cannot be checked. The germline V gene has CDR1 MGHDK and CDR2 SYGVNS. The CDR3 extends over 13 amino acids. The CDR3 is CASGWTGTYEQYF.

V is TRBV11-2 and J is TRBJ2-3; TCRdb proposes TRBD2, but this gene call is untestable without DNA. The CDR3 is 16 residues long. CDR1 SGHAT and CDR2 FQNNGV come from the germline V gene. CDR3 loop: CASSSTLRGGTDTQYF.

The CDR3 protein is CASSLAGGVEAFF. This chain connects TRBV12-3 or TRBV12-4 to TRBJ1-1; the TRBD1 assignment by TCRdb is unverifiable without DNA. The CDR3 has 13 residues.

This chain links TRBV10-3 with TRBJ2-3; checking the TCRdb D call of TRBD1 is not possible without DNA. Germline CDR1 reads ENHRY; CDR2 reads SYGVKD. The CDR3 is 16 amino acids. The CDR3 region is CAISAPYRETTDTQYF.

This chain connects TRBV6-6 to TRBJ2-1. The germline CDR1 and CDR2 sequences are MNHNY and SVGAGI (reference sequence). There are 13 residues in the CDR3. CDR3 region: CASTQVYYNEQFF.

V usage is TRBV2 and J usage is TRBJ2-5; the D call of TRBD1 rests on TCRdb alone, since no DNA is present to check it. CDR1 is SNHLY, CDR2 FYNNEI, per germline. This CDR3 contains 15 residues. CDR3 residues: CASSAGGTAEETQYF.

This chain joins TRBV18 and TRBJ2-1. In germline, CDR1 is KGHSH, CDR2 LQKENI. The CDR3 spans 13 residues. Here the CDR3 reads CASSPSSYNEQFF.

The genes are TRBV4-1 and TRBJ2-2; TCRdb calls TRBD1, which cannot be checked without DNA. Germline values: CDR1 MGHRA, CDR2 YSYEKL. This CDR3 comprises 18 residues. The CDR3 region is CASSQWGQGFTLGGELFF.

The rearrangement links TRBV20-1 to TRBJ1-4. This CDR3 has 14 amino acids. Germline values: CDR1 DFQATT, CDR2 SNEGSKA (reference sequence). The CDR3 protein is CSAREEVAGGKLFF.

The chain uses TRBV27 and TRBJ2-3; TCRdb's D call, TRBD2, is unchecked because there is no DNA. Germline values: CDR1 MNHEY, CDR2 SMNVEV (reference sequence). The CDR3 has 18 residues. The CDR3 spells CASSLEAGLFSSTDTQYF.

CDR3 amino acids: CSARVDRQGNEKLFF. This chain connects TRBV20-1 to TRBJ1-4; no DNA is available, so the TRBD1 call from TCRdb remains unchecked. The CDR3 covers 15 residues. Germline CDR1 reads DFQATT; CDR2 reads SNEGSKA (reference sequence).

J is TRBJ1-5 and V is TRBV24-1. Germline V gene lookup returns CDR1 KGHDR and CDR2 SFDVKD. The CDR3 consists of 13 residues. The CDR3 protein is CATSDHSNQPQHF.

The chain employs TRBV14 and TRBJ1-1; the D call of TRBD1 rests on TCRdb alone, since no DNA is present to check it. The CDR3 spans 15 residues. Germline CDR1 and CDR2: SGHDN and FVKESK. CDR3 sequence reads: CACTLTGGMNTEAFF.

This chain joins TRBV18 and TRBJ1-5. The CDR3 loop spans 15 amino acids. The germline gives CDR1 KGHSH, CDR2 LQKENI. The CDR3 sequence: CASSRRGQDNQPQHF. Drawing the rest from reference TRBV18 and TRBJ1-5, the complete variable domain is NAGVMQNPRHLVRRRGQEARLRCSPMKGHSHVYWYRQLPEEGLKFMVYLQKENIIDESGMPKERFSAEFPKEGPSILRIQQVVRGDSAAYFCASSRRGQDNQPQHFGDGTRLSIL.

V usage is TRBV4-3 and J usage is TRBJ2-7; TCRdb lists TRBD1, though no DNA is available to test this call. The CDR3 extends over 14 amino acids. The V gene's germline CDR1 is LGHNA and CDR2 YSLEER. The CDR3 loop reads CASSQGQQGYEQYF.